This T cell receptor beta chain stems from a study of control samples from healthy donors and cancer patients. Clones were read by immunoSEQ multiplex PCR, and TCRdb kept only the in-frame ones, dropping some. The data hold approximately 180,000 clones, with more than 90% observed a single time. V was clipped by 4 bases and J by 14 bases; unmatched bases: 13. CDR1 and CDR2 from the germline V gene are SGHAT and FQNNGV. This CDR3 comprises 15 residues. The sample taken for sequencing was blood. The TCR originated in a woman aged 40 to 50 in good health. The chain employs TRBV11-2 and TRBJ1-6; 8 bases fit TRBD1. Written as DNA, the CDR3 is TGTGCCAGCAGCTATACAGGACAGGGATTTGGTGCCCTCCACTTT. It yields the protein CASSYTGQGFGALHF.